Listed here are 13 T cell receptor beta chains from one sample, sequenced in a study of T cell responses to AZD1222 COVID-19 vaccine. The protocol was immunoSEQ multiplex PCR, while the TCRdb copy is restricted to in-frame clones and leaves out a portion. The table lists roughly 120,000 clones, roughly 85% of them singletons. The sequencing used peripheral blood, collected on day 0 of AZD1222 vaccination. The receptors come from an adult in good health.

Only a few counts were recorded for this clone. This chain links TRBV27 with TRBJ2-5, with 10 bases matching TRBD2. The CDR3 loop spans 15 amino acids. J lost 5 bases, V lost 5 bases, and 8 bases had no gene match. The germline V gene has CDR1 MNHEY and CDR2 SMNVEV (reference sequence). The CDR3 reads CASSTLSGGAETQYF. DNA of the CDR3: TGTGCCAGCAGTACTTTAAGCGGGGGGGCTGAGACCCAGTACTTC.

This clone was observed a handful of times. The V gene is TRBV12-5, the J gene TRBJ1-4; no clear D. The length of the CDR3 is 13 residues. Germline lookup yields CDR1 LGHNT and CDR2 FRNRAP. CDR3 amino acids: CAKLIGRSEKLFF. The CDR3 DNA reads TGTGCAAAATTGATAGGGAGGAGCGAAAAACTGTTTTTT.

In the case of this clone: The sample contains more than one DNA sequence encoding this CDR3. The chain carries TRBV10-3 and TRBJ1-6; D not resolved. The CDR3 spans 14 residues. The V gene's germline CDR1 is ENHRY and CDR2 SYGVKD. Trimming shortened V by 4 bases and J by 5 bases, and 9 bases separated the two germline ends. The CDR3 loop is CAISAIGNNSPLHF. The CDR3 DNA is TGTGCCATCAGTGCGATTGGGAATAATTCACCCCTCCACTTT.

The CDR3 sequence is CASSPRLGQERGNQPQHF. CDR3 coding DNA: TGTGCCAGCAGTCCGAGACTAGGACAGGAAAGAGGCAATCAGCCCCAGCATTTT. The genes are TRBV2 and TRBJ1-5; 7 nucleotides align to TRBD1. This CDR3 is built from 18 residues. Per germline, CDR1 SNHLY and CDR2 FYNNEI. V was pared by 5 bases and J by 2 bases, with 15 bases of the junction left unmatched.

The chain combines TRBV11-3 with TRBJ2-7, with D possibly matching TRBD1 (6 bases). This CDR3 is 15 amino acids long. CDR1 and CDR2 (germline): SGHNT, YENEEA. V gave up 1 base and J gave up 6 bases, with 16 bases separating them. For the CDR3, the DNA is TGTGCCAGCAGCTTAGCCGGACCAGCAGGGGCCGAGCAGTACTTC. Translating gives CASSLAGPAGAEQYF.

The chain's CDR3 is CASSPRLDFSYEQYF. The DNA of the CDR3 is TGTGCCAGCAGCCCTAGACTAGACTTCTCCTACGAGCAGTACTTC. The rearrangement joins TRBV9 to TRBJ2-7; tentatively, D is TRBD2 (6 bases). The V and J ends lost 4 bases and 0 bases respectively, with 14 bases between them. CDR1 is SGDLS and CDR2 is YYNGEE in the germline V gene. This CDR3 contains 15 residues.

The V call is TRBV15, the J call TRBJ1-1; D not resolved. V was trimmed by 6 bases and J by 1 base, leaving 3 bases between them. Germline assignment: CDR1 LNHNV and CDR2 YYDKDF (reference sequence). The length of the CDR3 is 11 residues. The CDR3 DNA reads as TGTGCCACCAGGCAGAACACTGAAGCTTTCTTT. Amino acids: CATRQNTEAFF.

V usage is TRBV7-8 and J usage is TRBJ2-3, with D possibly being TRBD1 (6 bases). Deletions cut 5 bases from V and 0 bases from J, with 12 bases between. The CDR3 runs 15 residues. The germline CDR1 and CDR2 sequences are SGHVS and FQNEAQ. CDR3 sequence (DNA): TGTGCCAGCAGCCGCAGGGACACCAGCACAGATACGCAGTATTTT. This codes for CASSRRDTSTDTQYF.

CDR3 region: CASSYLRNEAFF. Here the CDR3 DNA reads TGTGCCAGCAGTTACCTGCGGAATGAAGCTTTCTTT. V is TRBV6-6 and J is TRBJ1-1, with unresolved D. The V gene's germline CDR1 is MNHNY and CDR2 SVGAGI (reference sequence). Trimming pared 2 bases from V and 7 bases from J, leaving 8 bases between. The CDR3 length is 12 residues.

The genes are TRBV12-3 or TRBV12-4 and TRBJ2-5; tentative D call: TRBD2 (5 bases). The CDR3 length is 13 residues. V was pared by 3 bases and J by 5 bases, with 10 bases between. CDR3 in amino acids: CASSFTSRETQYF. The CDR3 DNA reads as TGTGCCAGCAGTTTTACTAGTCGGGAGACCCAGTACTTC.

The chain's CDR3 is CASSILAGAGEQYF. In DNA, the CDR3 is TGTGCCAGCAGTATTCTAGCGGGGGCGGGTGAGCAGTACTTC. The rearrangement joins TRBV3-1 (or the pseudogene TRBV3-2) to TRBJ2-7, with 10 bases fitting TRBD2. The CDR3 extends over 14 amino acids. Germline loops: CDR1 LGHDT, CDR2 YNNKEL (reference sequence). The V segment lost 6 bases and the J segment 7 bases; nucleotides outside the gene matches: 9.

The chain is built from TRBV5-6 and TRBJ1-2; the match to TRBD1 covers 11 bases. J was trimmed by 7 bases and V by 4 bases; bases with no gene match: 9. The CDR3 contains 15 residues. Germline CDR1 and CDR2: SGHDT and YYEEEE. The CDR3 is CASSPRTGGASGYTF. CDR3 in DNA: TGTGCCAGCAGCCCAAGGACAGGGGGCGCAAGTGGCTACACCTTC.

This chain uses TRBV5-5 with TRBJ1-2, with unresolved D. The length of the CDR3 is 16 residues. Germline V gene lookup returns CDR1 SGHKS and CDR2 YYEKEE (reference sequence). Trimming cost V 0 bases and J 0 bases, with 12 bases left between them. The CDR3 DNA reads TGTGCCAGCAGCTTGGGAAGGATTGGGGCTAACTATGGCTACACCTTC. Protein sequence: CASSLGRIGANYGYTF.